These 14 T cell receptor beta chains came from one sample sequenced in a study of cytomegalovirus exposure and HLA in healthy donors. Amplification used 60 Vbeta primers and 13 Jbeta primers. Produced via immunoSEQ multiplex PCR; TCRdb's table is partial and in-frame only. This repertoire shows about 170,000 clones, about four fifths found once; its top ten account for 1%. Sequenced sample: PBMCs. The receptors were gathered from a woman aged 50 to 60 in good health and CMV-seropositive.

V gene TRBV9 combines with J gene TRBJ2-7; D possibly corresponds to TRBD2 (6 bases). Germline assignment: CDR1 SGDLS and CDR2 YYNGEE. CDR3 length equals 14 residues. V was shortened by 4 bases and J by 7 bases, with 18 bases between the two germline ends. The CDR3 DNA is TGTGCCAGCAGCTCTCCCGGGACTTCTGAGGAGCAGTACTTC. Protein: CASSSPGTSEEQYF.

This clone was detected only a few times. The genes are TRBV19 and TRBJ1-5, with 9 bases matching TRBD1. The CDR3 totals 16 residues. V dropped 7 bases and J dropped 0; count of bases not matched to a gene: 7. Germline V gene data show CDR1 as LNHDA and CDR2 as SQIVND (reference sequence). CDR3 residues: CASTGTGSYSNQPQHF. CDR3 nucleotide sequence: TGTGCCAGTACCGGGACAGGGAGTTATAGCAATCAGCCCCAGCATTTT.

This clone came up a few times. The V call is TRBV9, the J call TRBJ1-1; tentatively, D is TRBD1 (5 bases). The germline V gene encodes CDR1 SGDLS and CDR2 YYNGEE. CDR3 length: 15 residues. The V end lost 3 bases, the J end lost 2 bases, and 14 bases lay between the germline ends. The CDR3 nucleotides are TGTGCCAGCAGCGCCCACGGGCAGGGAAACACTGAAGCTTTCTTT. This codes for CASSAHGQGNTEAFF.

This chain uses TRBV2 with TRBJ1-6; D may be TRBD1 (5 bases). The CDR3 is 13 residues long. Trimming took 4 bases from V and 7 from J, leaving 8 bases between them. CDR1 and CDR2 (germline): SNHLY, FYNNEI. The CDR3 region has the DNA TGTGCCAGCAGTGGACAGCAGAATTCACCCCTCCACTTT. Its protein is CASSGQQNSPLHF. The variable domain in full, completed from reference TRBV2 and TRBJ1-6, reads EPEVTQTPSHQVTQMGQEVILRCVPISNHLYFYWYRQILGQKVEFLVSFYNNEISEKSEIFDDQFSVERPDGSNFTLKIRSTKLEDSAMYFCASSGQQNSPLHFGNGTRLTVT.

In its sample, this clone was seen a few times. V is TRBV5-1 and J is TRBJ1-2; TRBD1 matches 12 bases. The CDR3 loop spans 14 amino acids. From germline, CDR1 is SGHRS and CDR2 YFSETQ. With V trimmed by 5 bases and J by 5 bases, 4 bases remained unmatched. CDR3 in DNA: TGCGCCAGCAGTGGGACAGGGGGCAATTATGGCTACACCTTC. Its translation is CASSGTGGNYGYTF.

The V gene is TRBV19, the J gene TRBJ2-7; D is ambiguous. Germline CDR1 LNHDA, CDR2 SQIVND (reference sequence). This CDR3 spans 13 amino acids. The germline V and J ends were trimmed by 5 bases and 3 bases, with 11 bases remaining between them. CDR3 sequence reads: CASSVYSFYEQYF. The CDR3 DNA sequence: TGTGCCAGTAGTGTCTACAGTTTCTACGAGCAGTACTTC.

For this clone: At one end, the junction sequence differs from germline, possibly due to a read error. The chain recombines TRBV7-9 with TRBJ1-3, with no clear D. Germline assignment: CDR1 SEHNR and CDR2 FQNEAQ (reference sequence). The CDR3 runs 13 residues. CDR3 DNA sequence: TGTTCCAGCAGTCCTTCCTCTGGAAACACCATATATTTT. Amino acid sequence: CSSSPSSGNTIYF.

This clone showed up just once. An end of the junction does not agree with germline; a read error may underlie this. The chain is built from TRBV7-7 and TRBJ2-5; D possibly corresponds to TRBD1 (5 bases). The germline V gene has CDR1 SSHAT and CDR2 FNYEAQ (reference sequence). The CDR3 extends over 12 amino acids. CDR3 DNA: TGTGCTAGCAGCCCCCAGGGAGAGACCCAGTACTTC. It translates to CASSPQGETQYF.

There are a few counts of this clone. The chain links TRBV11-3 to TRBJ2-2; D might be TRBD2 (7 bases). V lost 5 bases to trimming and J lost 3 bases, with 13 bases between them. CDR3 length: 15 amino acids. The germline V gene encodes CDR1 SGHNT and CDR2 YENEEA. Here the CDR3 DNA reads TGTGCCAGCAGCCAAGGAGGGGGGGACACCGGGGAGCTGTTTTTT. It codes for CASSQGGGDTGELFF. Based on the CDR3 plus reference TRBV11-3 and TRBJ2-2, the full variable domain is EAGVVQSPRYKIIEKKQPVAFWCNPISGHNTLYWYLQNLGQGPELLIRYENEEAVDDSQLPKDRFSAERLKGVDSTLKIQPAELGDSAVYLCASSQGGGDTGELFFGEGSRLTVL.

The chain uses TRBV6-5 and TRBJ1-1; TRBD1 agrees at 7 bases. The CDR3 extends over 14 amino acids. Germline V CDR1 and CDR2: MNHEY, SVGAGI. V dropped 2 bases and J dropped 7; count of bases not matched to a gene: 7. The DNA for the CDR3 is TGTGCCAGCAGTTACGGCGGGACAGAGGGTGAAGCTTTCTTT. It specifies CASSYGGTEGEAFF.

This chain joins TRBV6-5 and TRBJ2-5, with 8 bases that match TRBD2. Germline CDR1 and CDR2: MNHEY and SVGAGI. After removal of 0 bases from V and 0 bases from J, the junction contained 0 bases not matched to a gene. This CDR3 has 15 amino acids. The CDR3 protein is CASSYSGGDQETQYF. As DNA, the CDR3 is TGTGCCAGCAGTTACTCCGGGGGGGACCAAGAGACCCAGTACTTC.

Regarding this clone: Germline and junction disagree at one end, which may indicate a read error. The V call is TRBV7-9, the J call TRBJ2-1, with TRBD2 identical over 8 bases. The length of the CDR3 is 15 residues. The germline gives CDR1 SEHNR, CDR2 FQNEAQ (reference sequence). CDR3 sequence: CSSVIGGGRLNEQFF. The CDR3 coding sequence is TGTTCCAGCGTGATCGGAGGCGGGAGGCTGAATGAGCAGTTCTTC.

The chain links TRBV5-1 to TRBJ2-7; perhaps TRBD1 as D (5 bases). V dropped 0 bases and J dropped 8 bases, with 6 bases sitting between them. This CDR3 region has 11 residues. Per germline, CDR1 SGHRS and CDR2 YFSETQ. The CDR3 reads CASSLGQKQYF. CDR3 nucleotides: TGCGCCAGCAGCTTGGGACAGAAGCAGTACTTC.

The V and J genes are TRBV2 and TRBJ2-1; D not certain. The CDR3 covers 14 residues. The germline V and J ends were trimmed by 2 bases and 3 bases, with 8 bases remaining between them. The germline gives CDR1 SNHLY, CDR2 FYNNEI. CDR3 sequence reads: CASSEMSVYNEQFF. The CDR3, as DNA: TGTGCCAGCAGTGAAATGTCAGTCTACAATGAGCAGTTCTTC.